A single sample gave rise to the 18 T cell receptor beta chains below, sequenced in a study of post-analysis software for immune sequencing data. The study's findings and limits: TRBV5-6, TRBV5-1 and TRBV20-1 belonged to a set of a handful of TRBV segments that were more frequent in patients than controls.

Unique molecular identifiers tagged the TCR beta cDNA libraries. TCRdb processed the PCR reads anew with MiXCR; each CDR3 protein has one entry. The sample has some 450,000 distinct CDR3 sequences, roughly 45% seen once; the top ten hold over 10%. These receptors' antigens are unknown. Sequenced: blood. These receptors all stem from a girl aged 5-17 years with multiple sclerosis.

This sequence joins TRBV7-2 and TRBJ2-3; D uncertain. V was shortened by 4 bases and J by 2 bases, with 10 bases between the two germline ends. The CDR3 is 14 amino acids. In germline, CDR1 is SGHTA, CDR2 FQGNSA. CDR3 protein: CASSSQAHTDTQYF. The CDR3 DNA reads TGTGCCAGCAGCTCTCAAGCCCACACAGATACGCAGTATTTT. Full variable domain (outside the CDR3, taken from reference TRBV7-2 and TRBJ2-3): GAGVSQSPSNKVTEKGKDVELRCDPISGHTALYWYRQSLGQGLEFLIYFQGNSAPDKSGLPSDRFSAERTGGSVSTLTIQRTQQEDSAVYLCASSSQAHTDTQYFGPGTRLTVL.

The chain links TRBV3-1 to TRBJ2-5; either TRBD1 or TRBD2 may supply D (5 bases each). The ends were cut back, 3 bases at V and 10 bases at J, with 15 bases in the middle. This CDR3 comprises 13 residues. Germline CDR1 and CDR2: LGHDT and YNNKEL (reference sequence). CDR3 coding DNA: TGTGCCAGCAGCCAGGGACCTTCGGGTGGCCAGTACTTC. Residues: CASSQGPSGGQYF.

The genes are TRBV14 and TRBJ2-1, with D unresolved. The germline V gene encodes CDR1 SGHDN and CDR2 FVKESK. The germline V and J ends were trimmed by 0 bases and 2 bases, with 5 bases remaining between them. The CDR3 runs to 14 residues. This CDR3 reads CASSQDFPYNEQFF. CDR3 nucleotides: TGTGCCAGCAGCCAAGATTTTCCCTACAATGAGCAGTTCTTC.

This clonotype was counted only a few times. The chain is built from TRBV20-1 and TRBJ2-7, with D tentatively TRBD1 (6 bases). Germline CDR1 is DFQATT and CDR2 is SNEGSKA (reference sequence). V shed 1 base and J shed 4 bases, with 17 bases lying between them. The CDR3 has 15 amino acids. CDR3 sequence: CSARVAGVAPYEQYF. DNA for the CDR3: TGCAGTGCTAGAGTCGCAGGGGTGGCCCCTTACGAGCAGTACTTC.

The rearrangement uses TRBV5-1 and TRBJ1-2; TRBD1 is a possible D gene (5 bases). This CDR3 comprises 15 residues. Germline values: CDR1 SGHRS, CDR2 YFSETQ. Trimming removed 5 bases at V and 0 bases at J, with 14 bases between. CDR3 sequence (DNA): TGCGCCAGCAGTACCGACAGACCTTCTAACTATGGCTACACCTTC. Protein: CASSTDRPSNYGYTF.

This clonotype was detected only a few times. At one end the junction does not follow the germline gene, possibly because of a read error. The rearrangement uses TRBV18 and TRBJ2-6, with D possibly being TRBD1 or TRBD2 (5 bases each). The CDR3 consists of 15 residues. Germline V gene data show CDR1 as KGHSH and CDR2 as LQKENI. CDR3 nucleotide sequence: TGTGCCAGCTCGCCACCGGGGCCTGGGGCCAACGTCCTGACTTTC. This codes for CASSPPGPGANVLTF.

This clonotype was detected only a few times. The chain combines TRBV20-1 with TRBJ2-1; 12 bases are a match to TRBD2. CDR3 length equals 15 residues. Germline CDR1 DFQATT, CDR2 SNEGSKA (reference sequence). Germline trimming cut 5 bases from V and 5 bases from J; bases unmatched to any gene: 7. The CDR3 reads CSAGLAGRRDNEQFF. CDR3 DNA: TGCAGTGCTGGACTAGCGGGGCGACGGGACAATGAGCAGTTCTTC.

This clonotype was found many times. The rearrangement joins TRBV5-1 to TRBJ1-2; D not resolved. Germline values: CDR1 SGHRS, CDR2 YFSETQ. The V and J ends lost 1 base and 4 bases respectively, with 14 bases between them. The CDR3 contains 15 residues. CDR3 DNA sequence: TGCGCCAGCAGCTTGTTACCTGGCCTCCCCTATGGCTACACCTTC. This gives the protein CASSLLPGLPYGYTF.

The CDR3 spells CASSQDFPTDTQYF. CDR3 in DNA: TGCGCCAGCAGCCAAGATTTTCCCACAGATACGCAGTATTTT. J is TRBJ2-3 and V is TRBV4-1; no reliable D call. Trimming pared 0 bases from V and 2 bases from J, leaving 6 bases between. Germline V gene lookup returns CDR1 MGHRA and CDR2 YSYEKL. The CDR3 has 14 amino acids.

J is TRBJ2-1 and V is TRBV21-1; the table's D call, TRBD2, has no DNA check behind it. Judging by the DNA end, TRBJ2-7 fits better; the J call may be wrong. TRBV21-1 is a pseudogene locus. CDR3 length: 18 residues. The CDR3 nucleotides read TGTGCCAGCAGCAAAGCTGCGTCGCTAGCGGGGGGCCCTTTGGAGCAGTACTTC. This translates into CASSKAASLAGGPLEQYF.

This clonotype came up once. The rearrangement joins TRBV12-3 or TRBV12-4 to TRBJ1-2; D unresolved. This CDR3 contains 15 residues. V shed 3 bases and J shed 2 bases, with 13 bases lying between them. This chain's CDR3 is CASSFRRYRNYGYTF. CDR3 sequence (DNA): TGTGCCAGCAGTTTTCGTAGGTACCGGAACTATGGCTACACCTTC.

This clonotype has just a few counts. The chain carries TRBV6-5 and TRBJ2-2; D is perhaps TRBD1 (5 bases). The V gene's germline CDR1 is MNHEY and CDR2 SVGAGI. V dropped 0 bases and J dropped 5 bases, with 10 bases sitting between them. This CDR3 contains 15 residues. The CDR3 nucleotides read TGTGCCAGCAGTTACTCGCCAGGGTTGACCGGGGAGCTGTTTTTT. This sequence encodes CASSYSPGLTGELFF.

Only a few counts were recorded for this clonotype. V and J are TRBV20-1 and TRBJ2-1; D is possibly TRBD1 (5 bases). The CDR3 is 14 amino acids. The V gene's germline CDR1 is DFQATT and CDR2 SNEGSKA (reference sequence). Between the trimmed V and J ends, which lost 4 bases and 1 base, there was a span of 11 bases. This CDR3 reads CSAIDSRSYNEQFF. The CDR3 nucleotides are TGCAGTGCTATAGACAGTCGGTCCTACAATGAGCAGTTCTTC.

The chain employs TRBV20-1 and TRBJ2-2; D unclear. With 2 bases removed from V and 1 base from J, the gap between germline ends came to 8 bases. Germline assignment: CDR1 DFQATT and CDR2 SNEGSKA (reference sequence). The CDR3 is 14 residues long. The CDR3 DNA sequence: TGCAGTGCTAGAAACTCCGGGAACACCGGGGAGCTGTTTTTT. Translation: CSARNSGNTGELFF.

Only a few counts were recorded for this clonotype. Here the CDR3 reads CASSPDRYYEQYF. Written as DNA, the CDR3 is TGTGCCAGCAGCCCTGACAGATACTACGAGCAGTACTTC. V usage is TRBV7-6 and J usage is TRBJ2-7, with D perhaps TRBD1 (5 bases). Trimming pared 5 bases from V and 3 bases from J, leaving 11 bases between. This CDR3 spans 13 amino acids. Germline V gene lookup returns CDR1 SGHVS and CDR2 FNYEAQ.

This clonotype was seen a handful of times. CDR3 DNA sequence: TGTGCCAGCAGGGCGCAGGGTGACTATGGCTACACCTTC. Translating gives CASRAQGDYGYTF. The chain links TRBV12-3 or TRBV12-4 to TRBJ1-2; tentative D call: TRBD1 (5 bases). This CDR3 contains 13 residues. The V end was cut by 6 bases, the J end by 3 bases, with 11 bases between.

About this clonotype: The germline gene is not matched at one end of the junction; a read error may be the cause. The genes are TRBV29-1 and TRBJ1-1, with D unclear. Germline V CDR1 and CDR2: SQVTM, ANQGSEA. The CDR3 runs to 11 residues. The chain's CDR3 is CSVQEAAEAFF. CDR3 in DNA: TGCAGCGTTCAAGAGGCCGCTGAAGCTTTCTTT.

As concerns this clonotype: A much larger clone sits a single nucleotide away, making a read error possible. The chain employs TRBV3-1 and TRBJ1-1; D might be TRBD1 (5 bases). With 4 bases removed from V and 6 bases from J, the gap between germline ends came to 21 bases. The CDR3 extends over 16 amino acids. Germline CDR1 reads LGHDT; CDR2 reads YNNKEL (reference sequence). CDR3 region: CASSRDRAGRGAEAFF. The CDR3 bases are TGTGCCAGCAGCCGAGATAGGGCGGGACGGGGTGCTGAAGCTTTCTTT.